Listed here are 9 T cell receptor beta chains from one sample, sequenced in a study of blood T cell repertoires in COVID-19. Sequenced by immunoSEQ multiplex PCR; TCRdb stores in-frame clones only, minus some. Counted here are hundreds of thousands of clones, more than 70% occurring once; the ten biggest clones make up roughly 2%. The sequencing input was peripheral blood. The receptors originated from a woman between 55 and 75 years old with COVID-19, enrolled during active disease.

This clone was counted a few times. This rearrangement joins TRBV5-1 to TRBJ1-5; TRBD1 agrees at 7 bases. Germline V gene sequence: CDR1 SGHRS, CDR2 YFSETQ. The CDR3 is 15 amino acids. V shed 3 bases and J 0 bases; nucleotides not matched to a gene: 3. This chain's CDR3 is CASSWDSPSNQPQHF. The CDR3 DNA sequence: TGCGCCAGCAGCTGGGACAGTCCTAGCAATCAGCCCCAGCATTTT.

This clone has only one observation. The chain recombines TRBV15 with TRBJ2-1, with TRBD1 matching over 8 bases. The germline V gene encodes CDR1 LNHNV and CDR2 YYDKDF (reference sequence). CDR3 size: 15 residues. Germline trimming cut 1 base from V and 4 bases from J; bases unmatched to any gene: 3. This chain's CDR3 is CATSRAGQDYNEQFF. DNA for the CDR3: TGTGCCACCAGCAGAGCGGGACAGGATTACAATGAGCAGTTCTTC.

The J gene is TRBJ1-5, the V gene TRBV6-5; 8 nucleotides line up with TRBD1. Trimming removed 2 bases from V and 5 bases from J; junction bases left unmatched: 5. The CDR3 contains 15 residues. Germline CDR1 MNHEY, CDR2 SVGAGI. CDR3 nucleotide sequence: TGTGCCAGCAGTTACACGACAGGGGCGGATCAGCCCCAGCATTTT. Translation gives CASSYTTGADQPQHF.

This clone has just a few counts. The genes are TRBV5-1 and TRBJ1-3, with TRBD1 identical over 7 bases. The V gene end was trimmed by 0 bases and the J gene end by 2 bases; junction bases not matched to a gene: 5. Germline V CDR1 and CDR2: SGHRS, YFSETQ. The CDR3 loop spans 16 amino acids. Here the CDR3 DNA reads TGCGCCAGCAGCTTGGAAGGGGGCCTCACTGGAAACACCATATATTTT. It translates to CASSLEGGLTGNTIYF.

CDR3: CASSSAQGAPYGYTF. CDR3 coding DNA: TGCGCCAGCAGCTCGGCACAGGGGGCTCCCTATGGCTACACCTTC. The chain is built from TRBV5-1 and TRBJ1-2, with TRBD1 matching over 9 bases. The germline gives CDR1 SGHRS, CDR2 YFSETQ. J was trimmed by 4 bases and V by 3 bases; bases with no gene match: 7. This CDR3 contains 15 residues.

The J gene is TRBJ2-2, the V gene TRBV5-5, with D perhaps TRBD1 (5 bases). The CDR3 is 14 residues long. Germline V gene lookup returns CDR1 SGHKS and CDR2 YYEKEE (reference sequence). V was trimmed by 4 bases and J by 1 base, leaving 8 bases between them. The chain's CDR3 is CASSRDRNTGELFF. The CDR3 bases are TGTGCCAGCAGCCGCGACAGGAACACCGGGGAGCTGTTTTTT.

CDR3 coding DNA: TGTGCCAGCAGCTTAAGGACAGCCTCTGGAAACACCATATATTTT. Its protein product is CASSLRTASGNTIYF. This rearrangement joins TRBV7-9 to TRBJ1-3; the D gene is possibly TRBD1 (6 bases). V lost 2 bases, J lost 0 bases, and 8 bases lay in between. Per the germline V gene, CDR1 is SEHNR and CDR2 is FQNEAQ (reference sequence). The CDR3 has 15 amino acids.

The chain employs TRBV28 and TRBJ2-5; D gene unclear. V lost 6 bases and J 0 bases, leaving 5 bases between the germline ends. CDR3 length: 12 amino acids. The germline V gene encodes CDR1 MDHEN and CDR2 SYDVKM. The CDR3 nucleotides read TGTGCCAGCAGGGGCAACCAAGAGACCCAGTACTTC. Its protein is CASRGNQETQYF. Based on the CDR3 plus reference TRBV28 and TRBJ2-5, the full variable domain is DVKVTQSSRYLVKRTGEKVFLECVQDMDHENMFWYRQDPGLGLRLIYFSYDVKMKEKGDIPEGYSVSREKKERFSLILESASTNQTSMYLCASRGNQETQYFGPGTRLLVL.

This chain links TRBV10-3 with TRBJ1-4; 9 bases map to TRBD1. The CDR3 length is 13 residues. Per germline, CDR1 ENHRY and CDR2 SYGVKD. With V trimmed by 6 bases and J by 7 bases, 3 bases remained unmatched. The CDR3 here is CAIRDRGGEKLFF. The CDR3 DNA reads as TGTGCCATCAGGGACAGGGGAGGTGAAAAACTGTTTTTT.